These 14 T cell receptor beta chains originate from one sample sequenced in a study of spatial heterogeneity in lung cancer. TCRdb recomputed calls from the 5' RACE reads with MiXCR, one row per CDR3 protein. The sample lists about 82,000 distinct CDR3 sequences; over 9.5% were seen once. Time point defined: sample taken at primary tumor resection. In each case, whole RNA from tumor, nontumor lung or frozen PBMC was sequenced unsorted. This specimen was PBMCs, taken at surgery. All receptors derive from a male donor with early-stage non-small cell lung cancer.

The chain links TRBV6-6 to TRBJ2-7, with D unclear. Germline V CDR1 and CDR2: MNHNY, SVGAGI (reference sequence). V lost 6 bases and J 3 bases, leaving 9 bases between the germline ends. This CDR3 contains 12 residues. The CDR3 nucleotides read TGTGCCAGCAGCCCCAGCGTCTACGAGCAGTACTTC. Translation gives CASSPSVYEQYF.

CDR3 loop: CSVTTGTGNTEAFF. The CDR3, as DNA: TGCAGCGTCACCACCGGGACGGGGAACACTGAAGCTTTCTTT. The chain recombines TRBV29-1 with TRBJ1-1; tentative D call: TRBD1 (5 bases). The ends were cut back, 6 bases at V and 1 base at J, with 15 bases in the middle. Germline V gene sequence: CDR1 SQVTM, CDR2 ANQGSEA. The CDR3 is 14 amino acids.

A note on this clonotype: An end of the junction does not agree with germline; a read error may underlie this. V and J are TRBV29-1 and TRBJ1-2, with D uncertain. This CDR3 spans 11 amino acids. Germline assignment: CDR1 SQVTM and CDR2 ANQGSEA. CDR3 sequence (DNA): TGCAGCGGTGAAGGTAGAGATGGCTACACCTTC. This gives the protein CSGEGRDGYTF. Full variable domain (rest looked up from reference TRBV29-1 and TRBJ1-2): SAVISQKPSRDICQRGTSLTIQCQVDSQVTMMFWYRQQPGQSLTLIATANQGSEATYESGFVIDKFPISRPNLTFSTLTVSNMSPEDSSIYLCSGEGRDGYTFGSGTRLTVV.

This clonotype was recorded a few times. The genes are TRBV5-1 and TRBJ1-4; unclear D gene. Germline assignment: CDR1 SGHRS and CDR2 YFSETQ. V lost 4 bases and J lost 5, with 15 bases in between. This CDR3 spans 15 amino acids. CDR3 bases: TGCGCCAGCAGCCTCGGTGGCTTCACCAATGAAAAACTGTTTTTT. As protein: CASSLGGFTNEKLFF.

This chain joins TRBV3-1 and TRBJ2-1; D not resolved. Trimming took 1 base from V and 2 from J, leaving 3 bases between them. CDR3 length equals 13 residues. The germline CDR1 and CDR2 sequences are LGHDT and YNNKEL (reference sequence). CDR3 region: CASSQGAYNEQFF. CDR3 DNA: TGTGCCAGCAGCCAAGGGGCCTACAATGAGCAGTTCTTC.

The chain uses TRBV3-1 and TRBJ2-1; 10 nucleotides match TRBD2. The germline V gene has CDR1 LGHDT and CDR2 YNNKEL (reference sequence). The V gene end was trimmed by 0 bases and the J gene end by 4 bases; junction bases not matched to a gene: 3. This CDR3 has 16 residues. CDR3 sequence (DNA): TGTGCCAGCAGCCAAGATCAACTAGCGGGGTACAATGAGCAGTTCTTC. This codes for CASSQDQLAGYNEQFF.

V is TRBV18 and J is TRBJ2-3; possibly TRBD1 for D (5 bases). Germline CDR1 reads KGHSH; CDR2 reads LQKENI. CDR3 length equals 12 residues. Deletions cut 6 bases from V and 13 bases from J, with 17 bases between. CDR3 sequence (DNA): TGTGCCAGCTCGTCCAGGGCCATTGGGGAGTATTTT. Its protein is CASSSRAIGEYF. The full variable domain, rest sourced from reference TRBV18 and TRBJ2-3, is NAGVMQNPRHLVRRRGQEARLRCSPMKGHSHVYWYRQLPEEGLKFMVYLQKENIIDESGMPKERFSAEFPKEGPSILRIQQVVRGDSAAYFCASSSRAIGEYFGPGTRLTVL.

This clonotype was detected many times. The chain is built from TRBV20-1 and TRBJ2-1; possibly TRBD1 or TRBD2 for D (5 bases each). The CDR3 is made up of 13 amino acids. Germline V lookup: CDR1 DFQATT, CDR2 SNEGSKA (reference sequence). The V and J ends lost 7 bases and 7 bases respectively, with 17 bases between them. The CDR3 nucleotides read TGCAGTGTACCGAGAGTAGGGGAGAATGAGCAGTTCTTC. Residues: CSVPRVGENEQFF.

This clonotype has more than one count but fewer than ten. The CDR3 spells CASSFDSEETQYF. In nucleotides, the CDR3 is TGTGCCAGCAGCTTCGACTCAGAAGAGACCCAGTACTTC. The chain recombines TRBV7-2 with TRBJ2-5; no clear D. Germline-derived CDR1 and CDR2 are SGHTA and FQGNSA. The CDR3 runs to 13 residues. V was pared by 3 bases and J by 3 bases, with 8 bases between.

The gene calls are TRBV29-1 and TRBJ1-4, with TRBD1 matching over 9 bases. The CDR3 is 13 amino acids. V lost 7 bases, J lost 8 bases, and 8 bases stayed unmatched. In germline, CDR1 is SQVTM, CDR2 ANQGSEA. The CDR3 DNA reads as TGCAGCGGCGAACAGGGGGCTGGCGAAAAACTGTTTTTT. Protein product: CSGEQGAGEKLFF.

The V and J genes are TRBV29-1 and TRBJ1-2, with 9 nucleotides matching TRBD1. Trimming at V came to 4 bases and at J to 2 bases, leaving 2 bases not matched to a gene. Germline assignment: CDR1 SQVTM and CDR2 ANQGSEA. The CDR3 is 13 amino acids. Written as DNA, the CDR3 is TGCAGCGTTGTGGGGACAGGGAACTATGGCTACACCTTC. It encodes CSVVGTGNYGYTF.

CDR3 in amino acids: CASSLTSAGELFF. CDR3 nucleotide sequence: TGCGCCAGCAGCCTGACGTCAGCCGGGGAGCTGTTTTTT. This rearrangement joins TRBV5-1 to TRBJ2-2, with D hard to call. V lost 4 bases and J lost 6, with 10 bases in between. There are 13 residues in the CDR3. The germline V gene encodes CDR1 SGHRS and CDR2 YFSETQ.

V is TRBV29-1 and J is TRBJ1-4, with D maybe TRBD1 (5 bases). CDR3 size: 14 residues. Trimming took 6 bases from V and 0 from J, leaving 11 bases between them. CDR1 and CDR2 (germline): SQVTM, ANQGSEA. CDR3 nucleotide sequence: TGCAGCGTACCCGGGACGGCAACTAATGAAAAACTGTTTTTT. Its translation: CSVPGTATNEKLFF.

This clonotype has just a few counts. The J gene is TRBJ1-1, the V gene TRBV5-4, with unresolved D. With 0 bases removed from V and 2 bases from J, the gap between germline ends came to 8 bases. The CDR3 is made up of 14 amino acids. Per germline, CDR1 SGHNT and CDR2 YYREEE (reference sequence). As DNA, the CDR3 is TGTGCCAGCAGCTTGGTAGACACCAACACTGAAGCTTTCTTT. Amino acids: CASSLVDTNTEAFF. The full variable domain, rest sourced from reference TRBV5-4 and TRBJ1-1, is ETGVTQSPTHLIKTRGQQVTLRCSSQSGHNTVSWYQQALGQGPQFIFQYYREEENGRGNFPPRFSGLQFPNYSSELNVNALELDDSALYLCASSLVDTNTEAFFGQGTRLTVV.